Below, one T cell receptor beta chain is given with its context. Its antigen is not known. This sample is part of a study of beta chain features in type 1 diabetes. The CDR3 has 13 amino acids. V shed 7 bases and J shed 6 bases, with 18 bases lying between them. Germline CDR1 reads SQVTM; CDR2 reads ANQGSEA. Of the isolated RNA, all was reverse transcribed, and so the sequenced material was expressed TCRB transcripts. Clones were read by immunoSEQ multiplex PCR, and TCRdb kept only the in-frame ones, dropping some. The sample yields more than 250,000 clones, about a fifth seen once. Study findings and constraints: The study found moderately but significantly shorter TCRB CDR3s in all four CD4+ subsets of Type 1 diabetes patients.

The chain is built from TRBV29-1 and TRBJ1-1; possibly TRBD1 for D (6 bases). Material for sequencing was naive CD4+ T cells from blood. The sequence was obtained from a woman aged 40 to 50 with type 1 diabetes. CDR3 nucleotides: TGCAGCGCTTTGACAGGAGCTTTCGCTGAAGCTTTCTTT. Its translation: CSALTGAFAEAFF. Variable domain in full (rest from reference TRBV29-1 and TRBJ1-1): SAVISQKPSRDICQRGTSLTIQCQVDSQVTMMFWYRQQPGQSLTLIATANQGSEATYESGFVIDKFPISRPNLTFSTLTVSNMSPEDSSIYLCSALTGAFAEAFFGQGTRLTVV.